This T cell receptor (beta chain) was sequenced during a study of early T cells in non-severe SARS-CoV-2 infection. The overall study: The input, bulk RNA from unsorted whole blood, was sequenced, and chains were unpaired.

Ten or more counts support this clonotype. The antigen remains undetermined. General study results and limits: Reliance on VDJdb matching favored anti-spike CD8 responses; private and CD4 specificities were missed.

Attachment of unique molecular identifiers was made to individual cDNA molecules. Via MiXCR, TCRdb re-called the 5' RACE reads, giving one row per CDR3 protein. The table shows roughly 30,000 distinct CDR3 sequences, with under 7.5% occurring only once. Germline V gene lookup returns CDR1 MDHEN and CDR2 SYDVKM. V was clipped by 4 bases and J by 4 bases, with 13 bases between them. This CDR3 spans 14 amino acids. Specimen: whole blood. The V gene is TRBV28, the J gene TRBJ1-2; D perhaps matches TRBD1 (5 bases). This receptor was identified in an adult who was a healthcare worker with PCR-confirmed SARS-CoV-2 infection or an uninfected control (not recorded which). CDR3 protein: CASSSEGGGYGYTF. The CDR3 bases are TGTGCCAGCAGTTCTGAGGGTGGGGGCTATGGCTACACCTTC.